Below, 14 T cell receptor beta chains from the same sample are listed, as sequenced in a study of blood T cell repertoires in COVID-19. Generated by immunoSEQ multiplex PCR, the TCRdb table keeps only in-frame clones and is missing some. The data show approximately 160,000 clones, with 86% seen just once and 4% held by the top ten. The sequencing sample was made of peripheral blood. The receptors come from a woman between 65 and 79 years old with acute or convalescent COVID-19.

This chain connects TRBV2 to TRBJ1-5; 9 positions agree with TRBD1. This CDR3 is 14 amino acids long. Looked up from germline, CDR1 is SNHLY and CDR2 is FYNNEI. The V and J ends lost 8 bases and 5 bases, in that order; junction bases with no gene match: 7. In nucleotides, the CDR3 is TGTGCCAGCGGAAGAGACAGGGGGGATCAGCCCCAGCATTTT. Amino acid sequence: CASGRDRGDQPQHF.

The chain joins TRBV11-3 to TRBJ1-4; D is possibly TRBD1 (5 bases). This CDR3 is 13 amino acids long. The germline V gene encodes CDR1 SGHNT and CDR2 YENEEA. V dropped 3 bases and J dropped 10 bases, with 12 bases sitting between them. In DNA, the CDR3 is TGTGCCAGCAGCTTCGGGACTGAGGGAAAACTGTTTTTT. This encodes CASSFGTEGKLFF.

The J gene is TRBJ2-3, the V gene TRBV5-1; 10 bases match TRBD2. Unmatched junction bases numbered 4, after V lost 3 bases and J lost 0 bases. The CDR3 extends over 16 amino acids. Germline assignment: CDR1 SGHRS and CDR2 YFSETQ. CDR3 DNA: TGCGCCAGCAGCTCGAGCGGGGGGGTAAGCACAGATACGCAGTATTTT. Its protein is CASSSSGGVSTDTQYF.

V usage is TRBV6-6 and J usage is TRBJ1-1, with TRBD1 as a possible D gene (6 bases). The germline V and J ends were trimmed by 5 bases and 1 base, with 17 bases remaining between them. CDR3 size: 16 residues. Germline assignment: CDR1 MNHNY and CDR2 SVGAGI (reference sequence). The CDR3 spells CASSRSNGGRNTEAFF. CDR3 DNA sequence: TGTGCCAGCAGTCGAAGCAATGGGGGCAGGAACACTGAAGCTTTCTTT.

The chain combines TRBV11-3 with TRBJ2-7, with D tentatively TRBD2 (5 bases). CDR3 size: 13 residues. Germline CDR1 SGHNT, CDR2 YENEEA. V dropped 5 bases and J dropped 5 bases, with 13 bases sitting between them. The CDR3 coding sequence is TGTGCCAGCAGCGCCCCGGGGAGCCACGAGCAGTACTTC. Protein: CASSAPGSHEQYF.

This clone was detected a few times. The chain links TRBV7-2 to TRBJ1-1; a possible D gene is TRBD1 (5 bases). There are 14 residues in the CDR3. Between the trimmed V and J ends, which lost 5 bases and 1 base, there was a span of 11 bases. Per germline, CDR1 SGHTA and CDR2 FQGNSA. CDR3 nucleotide sequence: TGTGCCAGCAGCCTGGGGGGGTGGAACACTGAAGCTTTCTTT. Translating it yields CASSLGGWNTEAFF.

This clone has only one observation. The chain uses TRBV6-2 or TRBV6-3 and TRBJ2-1; TRBD1 matches 12 bases. The ends lost 1 base at V and 8 bases at J; junction bases unmatched: 6. The CDR3 extends over 16 amino acids. Germline V gene data show CDR1 as MNHEY and CDR2 as SVGEGT. The CDR3 sequence is CASSYLPGQGAYEQFF. For the CDR3, the DNA is TGTGCCAGCAGTTACTTACCGGGACAGGGGGCATATGAGCAGTTCTTC.

The rearrangement joins TRBV4-1 to TRBJ1-1; D is possibly TRBD1 (5 bases). There are 14 residues in the CDR3. Trimming cost V 0 bases and J 4 bases, with 9 bases left between them. Germline lookup yields CDR1 MGHRA and CDR2 YSYEKL. For the CDR3, the DNA is TGCGCCAGCAGCCAAGACGGGAGGGGCACTGAAGCTTTCTTT. Its protein is CASSQDGRGTEAFF.

This rearrangement joins TRBV19 to TRBJ1-5; no clear D. The germline gives CDR1 LNHDA, CDR2 SQIVND (reference sequence). V was clipped by 3 bases and J by 2 bases, with 8 bases between them. The CDR3 length is 14 residues. In DNA form, the CDR3 reads TGTGCCAGTAGTATGTGGCAGGGCAATCAGCCCCAGCATTTT. It yields the protein CASSMWQGNQPQHF.

V and J are TRBV4-1 and TRBJ2-5; maybe TRBD2 (7 bases). Trimming left V 2 bases short and J 0 bases short, with 22 bases between. Germline CDR1 MGHRA, CDR2 YSYEKL. The CDR3 extends over 19 amino acids. CDR3: CASSQYIGFTGTNQETQYF. The CDR3 region has the DNA TGCGCCAGCAGCCAATATATAGGGTTCACAGGGACTAACCAAGAGACCCAGTACTTC.

The genes are TRBV28 and TRBJ1-5; 8 positions agree with TRBD1. The CDR3 extends over 15 amino acids. V shed 6 bases and J 2 bases; nucleotides not matched to a gene: 6. Germline V gene data show CDR1 as MDHEN and CDR2 as SYDVKM. The CDR3: CASRPQGVGNQPQHF. DNA of the CDR3: TGTGCCAGCAGACCACAGGGGGTAGGCAATCAGCCCCAGCATTTT. The complete variable domain, with remaining parts taken from reference TRBV28 and TRBJ1-5, reads DVKVTQSSRYLVKRTGEKVFLECVQDMDHENMFWYRQDPGLGLRLIYFSYDVKMKEKGDIPEGYSVSREKKERFSLILESASTNQTSMYLCASRPQGVGNQPQHFGDGTRLSIL.

A word on this clone: Other DNA sequences in the sample encode the same CDR3. The chain combines TRBV12-3 or TRBV12-4 with TRBJ2-7; D not certain. CDR3 length: 12 residues. The V end lost 2 bases, the J end lost 3 bases, and 5 bases lay between the germline ends. CDR3 protein: CASSLTGYEQYF. CDR3 DNA sequence: TGTGCCAGCAGTTTAACCGGCTACGAGCAGTACTTC.

CDR3 sequence (DNA): TGTGCCAGCAGCCCGGGACAGGCCCCCTATGGCTACACCTTC. Translating it yields CASSPGQAPYGYTF. The V call is TRBV5-4, the J call TRBJ1-2; 8 nucleotides match TRBD1. V trimming: 4 bases; J trimming: 4 bases; junction bases outside the gene matches: 6. The CDR3 spans 14 residues. CDR1 and CDR2 (germline): SGHNT, YYREEE (reference sequence).

The chain uses TRBV5-6 and TRBJ2-5; TRBD2 might be the D (5 bases). CDR3 length equals 13 residues. Trimming shortened V by 6 bases and J by 1 base, and 10 bases separated the two germline ends. The germline V gene encodes CDR1 SGHDT and CDR2 YYEEEE. CDR3 amino acids: CASTSTTQETQYF. The CDR3 coding sequence is TGTGCCAGCACTAGCACAACCCAAGAGACCCAGTACTTC.